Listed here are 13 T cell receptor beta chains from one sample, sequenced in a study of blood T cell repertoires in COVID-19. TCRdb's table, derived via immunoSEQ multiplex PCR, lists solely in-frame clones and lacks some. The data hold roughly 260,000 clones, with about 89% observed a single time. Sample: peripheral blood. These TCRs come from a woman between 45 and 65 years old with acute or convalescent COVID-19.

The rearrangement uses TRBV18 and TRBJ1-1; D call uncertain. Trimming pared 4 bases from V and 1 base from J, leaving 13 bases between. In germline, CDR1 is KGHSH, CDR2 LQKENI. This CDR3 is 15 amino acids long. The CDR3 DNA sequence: TGTGCCAGCTCACAATCACGGGTACAGAACACTGAAGCTTTCTTT. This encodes CASSQSRVQNTEAFF.

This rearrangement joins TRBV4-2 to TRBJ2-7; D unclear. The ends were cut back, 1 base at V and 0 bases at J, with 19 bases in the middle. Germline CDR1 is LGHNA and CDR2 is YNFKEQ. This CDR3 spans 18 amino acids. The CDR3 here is CASSQVSSTSTSSYEQYF. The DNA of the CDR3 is TGTGCCAGCAGCCAAGTTAGCTCAACGTCGACGAGCTCCTACGAGCAGTACTTC.

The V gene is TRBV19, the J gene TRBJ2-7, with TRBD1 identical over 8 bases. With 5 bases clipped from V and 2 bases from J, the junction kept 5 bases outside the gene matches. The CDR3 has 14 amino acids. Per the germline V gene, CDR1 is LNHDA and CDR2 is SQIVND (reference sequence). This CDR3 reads CASSPQQGAYEQYF. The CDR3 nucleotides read TGTGCCAGTAGTCCTCAACAGGGGGCCTACGAGCAGTACTTC.

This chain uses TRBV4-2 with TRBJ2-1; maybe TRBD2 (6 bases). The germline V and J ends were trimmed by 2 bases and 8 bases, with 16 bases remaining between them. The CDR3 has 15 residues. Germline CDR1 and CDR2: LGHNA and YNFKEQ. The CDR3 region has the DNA TGTGCCAGCAGCCAATTCCGGGACTCGGAGGATGAGCAGTTCTTC. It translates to CASSQFRDSEDEQFF.

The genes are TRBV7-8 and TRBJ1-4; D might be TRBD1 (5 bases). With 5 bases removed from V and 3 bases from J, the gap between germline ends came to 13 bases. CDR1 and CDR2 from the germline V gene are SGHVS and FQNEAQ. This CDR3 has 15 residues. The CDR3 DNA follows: TGTGCCAGCAGCCCGCGCCCAGGGTCTAATGAAAAACTGTTTTTT. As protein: CASSPRPGSNEKLFF.

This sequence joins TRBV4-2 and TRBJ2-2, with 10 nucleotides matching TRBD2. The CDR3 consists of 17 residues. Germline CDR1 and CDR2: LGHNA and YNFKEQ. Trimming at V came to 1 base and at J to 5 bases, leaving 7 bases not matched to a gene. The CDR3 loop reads CASSQGSSGSKTGELFF. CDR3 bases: TGTGCCAGCAGCCAAGGTTCTAGCGGGAGCAAAACCGGGGAGCTGTTTTTT.

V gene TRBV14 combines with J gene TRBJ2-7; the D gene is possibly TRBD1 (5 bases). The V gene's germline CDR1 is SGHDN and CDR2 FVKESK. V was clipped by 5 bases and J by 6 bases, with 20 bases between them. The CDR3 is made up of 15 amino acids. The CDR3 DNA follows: TGTGCCAGCAGCGATTTTTTGAGGACAAATCGCGAGCAGTACTTC. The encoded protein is CASSDFLRTNREQYF.

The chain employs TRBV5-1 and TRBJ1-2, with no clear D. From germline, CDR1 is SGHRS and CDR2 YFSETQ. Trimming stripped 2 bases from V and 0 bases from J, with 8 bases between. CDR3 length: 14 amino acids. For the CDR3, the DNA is TGCGCCAGCAGCTTCGCAGATCCTAACTATGGCTACACCTTC. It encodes CASSFADPNYGYTF.

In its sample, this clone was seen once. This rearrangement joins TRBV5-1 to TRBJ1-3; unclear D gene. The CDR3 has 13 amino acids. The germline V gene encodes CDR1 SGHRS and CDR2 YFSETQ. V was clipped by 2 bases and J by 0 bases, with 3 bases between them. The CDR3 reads CASSFRSGNTIYF. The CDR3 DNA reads TGCGCCAGCAGCTTCCGCTCTGGAAACACCATATATTTT.

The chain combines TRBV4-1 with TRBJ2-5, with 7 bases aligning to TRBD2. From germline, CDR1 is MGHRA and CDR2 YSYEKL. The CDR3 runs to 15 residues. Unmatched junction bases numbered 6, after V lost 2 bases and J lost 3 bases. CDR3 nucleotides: TGCGCCAGCAGCCAACCCTTGGGGGGGAAAGAGACCCAGTACTTC. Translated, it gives CASSQPLGGKETQYF.

The CDR3 DNA is TGTGCCAGCAGCGAGTGGGAGGGACAGGTCTACAATGAGCAGTTCTTC. Its translation: CASSEWEGQVYNEQFF. This chain uses TRBV9 with TRBJ2-1, with a possible D match to TRBD1 (8 bases). Germline CDR1 reads SGDLS; CDR2 reads YYNGEE. The CDR3 sequence is 16 residues long. Trimming cost V 3 bases and J 3 bases, with 16 bases left between them. The full variable domain, its missing parts supplied by reference TRBV9 and TRBJ2-1, is DSGVTQTPKHLITATGQRVTLRCSPRSGDLSVYWYQQSLDQGLQFLIQYYNGEERAKGNILERFSAQQFPDLHSELNLSSLELGDSALYFCASSEWEGQVYNEQFFGPGTRLTVL.

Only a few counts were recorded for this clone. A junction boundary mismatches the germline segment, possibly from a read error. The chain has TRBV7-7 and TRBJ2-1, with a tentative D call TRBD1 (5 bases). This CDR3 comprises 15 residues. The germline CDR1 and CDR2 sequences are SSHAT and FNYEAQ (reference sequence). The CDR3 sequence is CASSLGAGSYNEQFF. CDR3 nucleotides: TGTGCTAGCAGCTTAGGGGCAGGGTCGTACAATGAGCAGTTCTTC. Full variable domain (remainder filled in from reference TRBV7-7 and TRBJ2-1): GAGVSQSPRYKVTKRGQDVTLRCDPISSHATLYWYQQALGQGPEFLTYFNYEAQPDKSGLPSDRFSAERPEGSISTLTIQRTEQRDSAMYRCASSLGAGSYNEQFFGPGTRLTVL.

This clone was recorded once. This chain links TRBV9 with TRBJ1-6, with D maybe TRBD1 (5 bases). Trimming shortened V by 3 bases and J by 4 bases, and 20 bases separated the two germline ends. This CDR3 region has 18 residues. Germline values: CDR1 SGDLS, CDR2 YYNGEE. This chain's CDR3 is CASSDTEDRALYNSPLHF. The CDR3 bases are TGTGCCAGCAGCGATACTGAAGACAGAGCTTTATATAATTCACCCCTCCACTTT.